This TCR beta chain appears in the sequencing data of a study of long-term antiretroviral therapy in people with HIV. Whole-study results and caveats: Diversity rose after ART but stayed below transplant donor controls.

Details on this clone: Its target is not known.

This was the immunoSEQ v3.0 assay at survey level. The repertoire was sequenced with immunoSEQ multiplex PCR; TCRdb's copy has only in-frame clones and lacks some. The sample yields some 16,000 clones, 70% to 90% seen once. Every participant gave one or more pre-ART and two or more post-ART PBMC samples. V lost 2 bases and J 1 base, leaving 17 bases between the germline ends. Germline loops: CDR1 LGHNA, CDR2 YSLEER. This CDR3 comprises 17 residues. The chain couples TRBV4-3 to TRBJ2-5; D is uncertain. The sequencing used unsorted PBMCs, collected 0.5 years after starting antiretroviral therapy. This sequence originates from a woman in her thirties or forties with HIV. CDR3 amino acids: CASSQPDQLPFQETQYF. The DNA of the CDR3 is TGCGCCAGCAGCCAACCAGACCAACTCCCTTTCCAAGAGACCCAGTACTTC.